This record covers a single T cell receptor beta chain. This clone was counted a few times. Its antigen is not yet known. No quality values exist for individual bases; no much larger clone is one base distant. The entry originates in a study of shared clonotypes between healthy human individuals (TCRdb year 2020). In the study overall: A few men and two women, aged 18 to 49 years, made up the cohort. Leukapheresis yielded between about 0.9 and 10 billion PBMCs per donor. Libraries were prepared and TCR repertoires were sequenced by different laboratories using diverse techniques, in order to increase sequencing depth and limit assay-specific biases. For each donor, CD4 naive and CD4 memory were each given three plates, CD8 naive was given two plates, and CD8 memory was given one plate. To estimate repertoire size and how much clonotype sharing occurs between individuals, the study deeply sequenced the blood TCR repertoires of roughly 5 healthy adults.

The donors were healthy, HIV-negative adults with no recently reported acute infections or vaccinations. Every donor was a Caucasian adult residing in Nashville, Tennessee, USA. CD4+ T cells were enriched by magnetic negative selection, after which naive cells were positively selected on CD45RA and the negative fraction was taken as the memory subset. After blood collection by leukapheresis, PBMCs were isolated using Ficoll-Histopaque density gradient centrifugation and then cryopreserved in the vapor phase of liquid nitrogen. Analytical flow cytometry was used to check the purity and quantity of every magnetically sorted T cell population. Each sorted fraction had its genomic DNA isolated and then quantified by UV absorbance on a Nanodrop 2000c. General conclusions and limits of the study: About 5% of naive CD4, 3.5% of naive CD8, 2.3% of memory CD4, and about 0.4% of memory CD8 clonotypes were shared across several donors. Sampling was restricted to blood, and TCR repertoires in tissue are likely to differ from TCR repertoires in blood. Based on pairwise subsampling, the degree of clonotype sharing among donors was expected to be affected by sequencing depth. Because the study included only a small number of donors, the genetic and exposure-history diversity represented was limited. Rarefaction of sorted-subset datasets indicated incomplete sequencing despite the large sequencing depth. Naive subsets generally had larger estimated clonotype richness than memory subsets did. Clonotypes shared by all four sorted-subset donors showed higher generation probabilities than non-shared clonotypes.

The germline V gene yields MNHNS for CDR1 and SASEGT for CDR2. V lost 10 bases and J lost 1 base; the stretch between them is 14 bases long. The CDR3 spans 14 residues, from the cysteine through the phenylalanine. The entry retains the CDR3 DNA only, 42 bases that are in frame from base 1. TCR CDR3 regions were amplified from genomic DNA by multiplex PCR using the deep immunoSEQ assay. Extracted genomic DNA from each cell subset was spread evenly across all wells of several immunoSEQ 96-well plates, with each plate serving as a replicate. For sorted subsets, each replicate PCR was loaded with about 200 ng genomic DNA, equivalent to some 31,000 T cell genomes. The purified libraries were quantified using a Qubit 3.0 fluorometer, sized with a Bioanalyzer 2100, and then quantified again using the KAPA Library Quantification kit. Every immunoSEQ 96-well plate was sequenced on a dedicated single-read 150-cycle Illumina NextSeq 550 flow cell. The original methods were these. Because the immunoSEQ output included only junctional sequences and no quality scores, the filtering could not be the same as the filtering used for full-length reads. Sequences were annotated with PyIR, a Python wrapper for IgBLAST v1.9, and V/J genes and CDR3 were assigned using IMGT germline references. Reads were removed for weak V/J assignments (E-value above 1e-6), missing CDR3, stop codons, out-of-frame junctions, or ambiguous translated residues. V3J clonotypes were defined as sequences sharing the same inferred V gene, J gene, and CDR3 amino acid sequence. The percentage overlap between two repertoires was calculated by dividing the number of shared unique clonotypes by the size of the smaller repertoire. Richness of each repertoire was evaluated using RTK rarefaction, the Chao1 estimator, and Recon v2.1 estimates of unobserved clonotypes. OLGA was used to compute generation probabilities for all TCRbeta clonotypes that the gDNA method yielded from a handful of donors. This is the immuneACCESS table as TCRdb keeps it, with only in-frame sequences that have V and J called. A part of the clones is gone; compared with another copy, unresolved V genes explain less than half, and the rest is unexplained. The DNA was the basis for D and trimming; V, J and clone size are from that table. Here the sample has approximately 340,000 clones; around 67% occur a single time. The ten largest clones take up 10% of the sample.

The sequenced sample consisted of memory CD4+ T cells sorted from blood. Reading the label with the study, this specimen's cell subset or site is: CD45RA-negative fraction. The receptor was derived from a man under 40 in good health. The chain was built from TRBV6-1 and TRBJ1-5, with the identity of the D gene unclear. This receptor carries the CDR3 CATSVPRSNQPQHF. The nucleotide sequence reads TGTGCCACCTCGGTTCCGAGGAGCAATCAGCCCCAGCATTTT.